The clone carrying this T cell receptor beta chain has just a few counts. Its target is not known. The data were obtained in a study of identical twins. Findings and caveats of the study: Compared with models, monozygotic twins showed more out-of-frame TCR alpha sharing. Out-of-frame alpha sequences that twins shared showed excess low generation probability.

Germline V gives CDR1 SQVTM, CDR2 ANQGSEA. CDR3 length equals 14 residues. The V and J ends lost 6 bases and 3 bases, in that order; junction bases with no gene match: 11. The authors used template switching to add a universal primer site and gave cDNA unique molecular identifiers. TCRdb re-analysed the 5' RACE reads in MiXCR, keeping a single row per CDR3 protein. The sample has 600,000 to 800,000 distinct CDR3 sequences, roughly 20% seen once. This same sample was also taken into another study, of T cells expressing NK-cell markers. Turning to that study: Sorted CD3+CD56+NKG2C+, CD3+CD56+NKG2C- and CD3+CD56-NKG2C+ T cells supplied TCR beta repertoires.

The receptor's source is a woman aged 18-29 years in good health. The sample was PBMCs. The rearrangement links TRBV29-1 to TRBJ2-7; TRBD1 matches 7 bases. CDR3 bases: TGCAGCGTAACCAGGGGGACCGGGCACTACGAGCAGTACTTC. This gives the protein CSVTRGTGHYEQYF.